Sequencing of this T cell receptor (beta chain) was carried out in a study of blood T cells in healthy people across ages. Germline CDR1 MNHNY, CDR2 SVGAGI (reference sequence). This CDR3 contains 16 residues. With a J-beta primer mix and a sample-barcoded 5' primer, a second PCR ran about 6 to 11 cycles. TCRdb re-called the 5' RACE reads through MiXCR, storing one row per CDR3 protein. The data hold approximately 900,000 distinct CDR3 sequences, with around 46% observed a single time. Sequencing was carried out using blood. V and J are TRBV6-6 and TRBJ2-5; TRBD1 matches 9 bases. The J call is doubtful: the DNA matches TRBJ2-7 better. The clonotype was recovered from a man younger than 45 in good health. The CDR3 region is CASIKTGGQGSAEQYF. CDR3 sequence (DNA): TGTGCCAGCATTAAGACCGGGGGACAGGGTTCAGCCGAGCAGTACTTC.